Listed below are T cell receptor beta chains from one sample, sequenced in a study of tumor-infiltrating lymphocytes in primary liver carcinoma. Via MiXCR, TCRdb re-called the multiplex PCR reads, giving one row per CDR3 protein. The sample yields 80,000 or so distinct CDR3 sequences, 71% seen once. The specimen sequenced was liver tumor tissue from sampling region 4. These receptors all come from a woman aged 60 to 75 with primary liver carcinoma and hepatitis B virus infection. The CDR3 runs from the conserved cysteine through the conserved F or W. D genes are given only for firm matches. Clone size is given for some rows only: seen once, a few or many times, or a class if the clone is expanded.

D gene: .
clone size: .
V gene: TRBV5-4
J gene: TRBJ2-4
CDR3 DNA: TGTGTCAGCAGCTTACCCGGGAACTCCGCCGGGGCCAAAAACATTCACTACTTC
CDR3 protein: CVSSLPGNSAGAKNIHYF

D gene: TRBD1
clone size: many
V gene: TRBV5-1
J gene: TRBJ1-1
CDR3 DNA: TGCGCCAGCAGCCCTACGACAGGGCCGAACACTGAAGCTTTCTTT
CDR3 protein: CASSPTTGPNTEAFF

D gene: .
clone size: many
V gene: TRBV5-1
J gene: TRBJ2-3
CDR3 DNA: TGCGCCAGCAGCCTATCAGGGACTAGCACAGATACGCAGTATTTT
CDR3 protein: CASSLSGTSTDTQYF

D gene: TRBD1
clone size: many
V gene: TRBV28
J gene: TRBJ1-5
CDR3 DNA: TGTGCCAGCAGCTCGACACAGGGGTCCAGCAATCAGCCCCAGCATTTT
CDR3 protein: CASSSTQGSSNQPQHF

D gene: .
clone size: .
V gene: TRBV5-1
J gene: TRBJ2-7
CDR3 DNA: TGCGCCAGCAGCCAGGGGCCTCGATATAGGAATACCTACGAGCAGTACTTC
CDR3 protein: CASSQGPRYRNTYEQYF

D gene: TRBD1
clone size: .
V gene: TRBV5-5
J gene: TRBJ2-5
CDR3 DNA: TGTGCCAGCAGCTTCACAGACAGGGTCCCCGGGACCCAGTACTTC
CDR3 protein: CASSFTDRVPGTQYF

D gene: TRBD1
clone size: .
V gene: TRBV28
J gene: TRBJ1-1
CDR3 DNA: TGTGCCAGCAGTTCCTGCAGGGGGCGAATCTCCCAAGCTTTCTTC
CDR3 protein: CASSSCRGRISQAFF

D gene: TRBD2
clone size: many
V gene: TRBV5-1
J gene: TRBJ2-3
CDR3 DNA: TGCGCCAGCCGAAGGGGTGGCGGGAGTAGCACAGATACGCAGTATTTT
CDR3 protein: CASRRGGGSSTDTQYF

D gene: .
clone size: .
V gene: TRBV9
J gene: TRBJ2-7
CDR3 DNA: TGTGCCAGCAGCGTAGATCCGGCCTACGAGCAGTACTTC
CDR3 protein: CASSVDPAYEQYF

D gene: TRBD1
clone size: once
V gene: TRBV11-2
J gene: TRBJ2-5
CDR3 DNA: TGTGCCAGCAGCTTAGAACCCAGGGGGACCCTGTACTTC
CDR3 protein: CASSLEPRGTLYF

D gene: TRBD2
clone size: once
V gene: TRBV30
J gene: TRBJ2-1
CDR3 DNA: TGTGCATGGAGTGCAGGGACTAGCGTCAATGAGCAGTTCTTC
CDR3 protein: CAWSAGTSVNEQFF

D gene: TRBD2
clone size: .
V gene: TRBV29-1
J gene: TRBJ2-7
CDR3 DNA: TGCAGCGTCGCCATAGGGACTAGTGGCTACGAGCAGTACTTC
CDR3 protein: CSVAIGTSGYEQYF

D gene: TRBD1
clone size: .
V gene: TRBV11-2
J gene: TRBJ2-2
CDR3 DNA: TGTGCCAGCGACCGAGGGGGCTCTTATATCGCGAACACCGGGGAGCTGTTTTTT
CDR3 protein: CASDRGGSYIANTGELFF

D gene: .
clone size: once
V gene: TRBV11-3
J gene: TRBJ2-3
CDR3 DNA: TGTGCCAGCGGCTTATCGTGTCGGCCGCTACGGACAGATACGCAGTGTTTT
CDR3 protein: CASGLSCRPLRTDTQCF

D gene: .
clone size: .
V gene: TRBV29-1
J gene: TRBJ2-3
CDR3 DNA: TGCAGCGTTGGGCAAACCCCTGACGGAAGCCATGCAAATACGCAGTATTTT
CDR3 protein: CSVGQTPDGSHANTQYF

D gene: TRBD2
clone size: once
V gene: TRBV4-1
J gene: TRBJ2-1
CDR3 DNA: TGCGCCAGCAGCCAAGATACTAGCGGGGATGTTAATGAGCAGTTCTTC
CDR3 protein: CASSQDTSGDVNEQFF

D gene: .
clone size: .
V gene: TRBV12-3/TRBV12-4
J gene: TRBJ1-1
CDR3 DNA: TGTGCCAGCAGTCCAAACCGGGCCACTGATGCTTTCTTT
CDR3 protein: CASSPNRATDAFF

D gene: TRBD2
clone size: .
V gene: TRBV6-6
J gene: TRBJ2-5
CDR3 DNA: TGTGCCAGTAGCAACCCACGGACTAGCGGGATGGGAGAGACCCAGTACTTC
CDR3 protein: CASSNPRTSGMGETQYF

D gene: .
clone size: .
V gene: TRBV5-4
J gene: TRBJ1-6
CDR3 DNA: TGTGCCAGCACGACAACCAGGTATAATTCACCCCTCCACTTT
CDR3 protein: CASTTTRYNSPLHF

D gene: TRBD2
clone size: .
V gene: TRBV11-2
J gene: TRBJ2-2
CDR3 DNA: TGTACCAGCAGCCCTCCGCAAGGACCGAGCGGGGAGCTATTTTTT
CDR3 protein: CTSSPPQGPSGELFF

D gene: .
clone size: .
V gene: TRBV11-2
J gene: TRBJ2-3
CDR3 DNA: TGTGCCAGCAGGCCCACGGCGTTTAGCACAGATACGCAGTACTTT
CDR3 protein: CASRPTAFSTDTQYF

D gene: TRBD2
clone size: .
V gene: TRBV28
J gene: TRBJ2-1
CDR3 DNA: TGTGCCAACAGCCTAGCGGAGGGGTCCTACAATGAGCAGTTCTTC
CDR3 protein: CANSLAEGSYNEQFF

D gene: .
clone size: .
V gene: TRBV11-3
J gene: TRBJ1-1
CDR3 DNA: TGTGCCAGCAGCCAGGACGGCTTGAATGCTGAAGCTTTATTT
CDR3 protein: CASSQDGLNAEALF

D gene: .
clone size: .
V gene: TRBV28
J gene: TRBJ2-6
CDR3 DNA: TGTGCCAGCAGTTCGAATCCAGGGGACGCCCCTGGGGCCAACATCCTGACTTTC
CDR3 protein: CASSSNPGDAPGANILTF

D gene: .
clone size: .
V gene: TRBV29-1
J gene: TRBJ2-3
CDR3 DNA: TGCAGCGTTGAGGCCCTGAGTGTCGCAGATACGCATTATTTT
CDR3 protein: CSVEALSVADTHYF

D gene: .
clone size: .
V gene: TRBV11-2
J gene: TRBJ2-3
CDR3 DNA: TGTACTAGCAGTTTAGATCGAGGAGATACGCAGTATTTT
CDR3 protein: CTSSLDRGDTQYF

D gene: .
clone size: many
V gene: TRBV29-1
J gene: TRBJ2-3
CDR3 DNA: TGCAGCGTTGACCTAGGGACGAGAGGGCCAGATACGCAGTATTTT
CDR3 protein: CSVDLGTRGPDTQYF